The sample holds many counts of the clone carrying this T cell receptor (beta chain). The CDR3 regions of TCR beta were amplified from RNA transcripts. Using the HTBI primer set, a first-round RT-PCR was run on the TCR CDR3. MiXCR, run by TCRdb on the multiplex PCR reads, gives a single entry per CDR3 protein. The sample has hundreds of thousands of distinct CDR3 sequences; 38% are singletons. These data belong to a study of T cells in Graves' hyperthyroidism and ophthalmopathy. CDR1 is SNHLY, CDR2 FYNNEI, per germline. This CDR3 has 12 amino acids. V lost 6 bases to trimming and J lost 8 bases, with 13 bases between them.

V usage is TRBV2 and J usage is TRBJ1-2, with a tentative D call TRBD1 (6 bases). The sequenced material came from blood. The receptor was isolated from a man younger than 30 with Graves' hyperthyroidism. This CDR3 is CASSEQGYGYTF. The CDR3 nucleotides are TGTGCCAGCAGCGAACAGGGTTACGGCTACACCTTC.